One TCR beta chain is described in this entry. Assay: immunoSEQ multiplex PCR; the TCRdb copy retains only in-frame clones and omits some. The sample yields about 270,000 clones, roughly 90% seen once. These data come from a study of blood T cell repertoires in COVID-19. Looked up from germline, CDR1 is LNHDA and CDR2 is SQIVND (reference sequence). Trimming stripped 3 bases from V and 8 bases from J, with 13 bases between. The CDR3 covers 13 residues. V usage is TRBV19 and J usage is TRBJ1-2, with D maybe TRBD1 (5 bases). The sequence came from a woman in her sixties who had recovered from COVID-19. The sample taken for sequencing was PBMCs or T cells enriched from blood (not recorded which). The CDR3 DNA reads as TGTGCCAGTAGTATGTTGGGGGAGGGAGGCTACACCTTC. Encoded protein: CASSMLGEGGYTF.